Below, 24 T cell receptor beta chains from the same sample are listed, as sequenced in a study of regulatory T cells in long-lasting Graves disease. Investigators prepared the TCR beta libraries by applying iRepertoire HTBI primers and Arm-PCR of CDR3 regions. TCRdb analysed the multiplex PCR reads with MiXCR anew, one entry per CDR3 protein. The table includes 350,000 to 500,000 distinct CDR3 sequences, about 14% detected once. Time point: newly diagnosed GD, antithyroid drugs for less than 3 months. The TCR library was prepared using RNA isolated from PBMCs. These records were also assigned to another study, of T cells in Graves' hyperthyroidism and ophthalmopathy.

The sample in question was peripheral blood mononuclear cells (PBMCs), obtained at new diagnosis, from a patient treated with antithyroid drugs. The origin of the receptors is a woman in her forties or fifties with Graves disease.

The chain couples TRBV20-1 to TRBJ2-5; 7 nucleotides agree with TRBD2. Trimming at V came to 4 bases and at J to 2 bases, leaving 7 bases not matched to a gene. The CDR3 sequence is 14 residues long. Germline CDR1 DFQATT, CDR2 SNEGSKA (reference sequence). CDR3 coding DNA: TGCAGTGCTAAGAGGCGGGAGTCACAAGAGACCCAGTACTTC. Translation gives CSAKRRESQETQYF.

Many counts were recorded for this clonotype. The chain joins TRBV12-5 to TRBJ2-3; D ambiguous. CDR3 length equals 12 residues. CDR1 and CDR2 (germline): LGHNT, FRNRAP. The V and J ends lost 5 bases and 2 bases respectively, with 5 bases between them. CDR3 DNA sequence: TGTGCTAGTGGTCCCAACACAGATACGCAGTATTTT. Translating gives CASGPNTDTQYF.

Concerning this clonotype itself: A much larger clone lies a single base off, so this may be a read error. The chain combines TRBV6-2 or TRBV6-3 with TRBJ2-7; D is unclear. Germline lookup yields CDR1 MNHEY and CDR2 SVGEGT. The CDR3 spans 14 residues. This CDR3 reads CAGRPSPSSYEQYF. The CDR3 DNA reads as TGTGCCGGCAGGCCATCCCCGAGCTCCTACGAGCAGTACTTC.

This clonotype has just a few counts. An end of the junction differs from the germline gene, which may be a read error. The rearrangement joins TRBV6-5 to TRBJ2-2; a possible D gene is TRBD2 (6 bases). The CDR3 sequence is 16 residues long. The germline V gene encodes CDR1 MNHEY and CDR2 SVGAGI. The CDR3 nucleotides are TGTGCCAGCAGTTACGTTGCTGGGGGGAACACCGGGGGGCTGTTTTTT. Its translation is CASSYVAGGNTGGLFF.

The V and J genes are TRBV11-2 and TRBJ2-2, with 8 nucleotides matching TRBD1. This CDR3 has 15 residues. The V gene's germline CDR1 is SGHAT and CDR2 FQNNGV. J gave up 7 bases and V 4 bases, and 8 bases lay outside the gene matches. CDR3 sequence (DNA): TGTGCCAGCAGCTCCCGGACAGGGTCTTACGGGGAGCTGTTTTTT. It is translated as CASSSRTGSYGELFF.

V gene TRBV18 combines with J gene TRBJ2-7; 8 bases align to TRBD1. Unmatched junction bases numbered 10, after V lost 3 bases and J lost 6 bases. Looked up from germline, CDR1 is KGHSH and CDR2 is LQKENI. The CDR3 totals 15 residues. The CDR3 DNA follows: TGTGCCAGCTCACCGTCGGACAGGGATGAAAGCGAGCAGTACTTC. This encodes CASSPSDRDESEQYF. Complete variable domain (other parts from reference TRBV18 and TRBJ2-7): NAGVMQNPRHLVRRRGQEARLRCSPMKGHSHVYWYRQLPEEGLKFMVYLQKENIIDESGMPKERFSAEFPKEGPSILRIQQVVRGDSAAYFCASSPSDRDESEQYFGPGTRLTVT.

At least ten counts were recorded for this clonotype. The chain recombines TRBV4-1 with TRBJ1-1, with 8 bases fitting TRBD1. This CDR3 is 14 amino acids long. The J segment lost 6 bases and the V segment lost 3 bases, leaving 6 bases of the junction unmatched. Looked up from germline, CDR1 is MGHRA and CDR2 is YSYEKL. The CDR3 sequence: CASSQRTGRAEAFF. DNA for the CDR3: TGCGCCAGCAGCCAGCGGACAGGGCGGGCTGAAGCTTTCTTT.

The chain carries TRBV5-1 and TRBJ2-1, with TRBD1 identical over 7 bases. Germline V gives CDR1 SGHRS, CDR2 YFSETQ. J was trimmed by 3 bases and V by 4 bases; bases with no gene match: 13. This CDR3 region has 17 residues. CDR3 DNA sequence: TGCGCCAGCAGCCCTAGTTCCGGGACAGAGTTCTACAATGAGCAGTTCTTC. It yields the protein CASSPSSGTEFYNEQFF.

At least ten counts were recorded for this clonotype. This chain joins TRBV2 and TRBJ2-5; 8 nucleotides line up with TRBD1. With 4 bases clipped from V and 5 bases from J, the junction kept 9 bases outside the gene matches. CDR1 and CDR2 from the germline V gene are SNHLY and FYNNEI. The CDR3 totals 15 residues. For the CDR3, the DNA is TGTGCCAGCAGTGGAACCAAGGACAGGGTTGAGACCCAGTACTTC. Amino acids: CASSGTKDRVETQYF.

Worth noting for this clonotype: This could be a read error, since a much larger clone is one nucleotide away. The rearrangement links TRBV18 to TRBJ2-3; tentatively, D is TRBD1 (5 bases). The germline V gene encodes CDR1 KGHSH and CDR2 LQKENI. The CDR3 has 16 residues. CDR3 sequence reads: CARSPSRASGADTQYF. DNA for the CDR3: TGTGCCAGGTCACCAAGCAGGGCGAGTGGTGCAGATACGCAGTATTTT.

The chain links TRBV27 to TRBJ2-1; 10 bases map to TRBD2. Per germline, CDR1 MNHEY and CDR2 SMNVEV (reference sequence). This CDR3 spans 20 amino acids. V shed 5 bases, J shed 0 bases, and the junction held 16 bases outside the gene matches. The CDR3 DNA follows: TGTGCCAGCAGTCCCCTCTTTCCCTCGACTAGCGGGTACTCCTACAATGAGCAGTTCTTC. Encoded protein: CASSPLFPSTSGYSYNEQFF.

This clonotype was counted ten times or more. DNA of the CDR3: TGCAGTGCCACAGGTCAGGGCACTGAAGCTTTCTTT. Translated: CSATGQGTEAFF. This chain joins TRBV20-1 and TRBJ1-1; D might be TRBD1 (5 bases). CDR1 is DFQATT and CDR2 is SNEGSKA in the germline V gene (reference sequence). The CDR3 spans 12 residues. V lost 6 bases and J lost 4, with 12 bases in between.

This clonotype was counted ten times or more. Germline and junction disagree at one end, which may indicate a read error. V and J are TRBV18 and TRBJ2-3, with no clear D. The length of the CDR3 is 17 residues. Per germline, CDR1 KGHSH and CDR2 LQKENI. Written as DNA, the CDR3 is TGTGCCAGCTCGCCACTCGAGATAGAGTTGGGCACAGATACGCAGTATTTT. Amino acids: CASSPLEIELGTDTQYF.

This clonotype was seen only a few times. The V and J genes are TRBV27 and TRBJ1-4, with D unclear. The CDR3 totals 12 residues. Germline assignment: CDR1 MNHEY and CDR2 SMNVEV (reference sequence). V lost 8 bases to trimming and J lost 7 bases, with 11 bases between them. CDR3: CASSRLSEKLFF. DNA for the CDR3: TGTGCCAGCTCCAGACTGAGTGAAAAACTGTTTTTT.

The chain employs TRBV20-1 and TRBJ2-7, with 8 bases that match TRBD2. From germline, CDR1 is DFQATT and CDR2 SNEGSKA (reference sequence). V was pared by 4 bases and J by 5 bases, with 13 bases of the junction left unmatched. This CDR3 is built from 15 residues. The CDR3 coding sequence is TGCAGTGCTATGACTCCAGCGGGAGCTTTAAACGAGCAGTACTTC. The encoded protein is CSAMTPAGALNEQYF.

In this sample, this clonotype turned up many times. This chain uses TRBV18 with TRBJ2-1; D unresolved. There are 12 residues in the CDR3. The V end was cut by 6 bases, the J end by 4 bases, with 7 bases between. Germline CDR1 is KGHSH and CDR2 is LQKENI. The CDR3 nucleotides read TGTGCCAGCTCCGGTACTTACAATGAGCAGTTCTTC. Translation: CASSGTYNEQFF.

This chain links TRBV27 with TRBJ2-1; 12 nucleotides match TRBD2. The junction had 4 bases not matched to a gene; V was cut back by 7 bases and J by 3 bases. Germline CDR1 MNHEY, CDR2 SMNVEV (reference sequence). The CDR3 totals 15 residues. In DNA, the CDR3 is TGTGCCAGCACAAAGGGACTAGCGGGCTACAATGAGCAGTTCTTC. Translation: CASTKGLAGYNEQFF.

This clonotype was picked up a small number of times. CDR3 residues: CAISDEETGENSPLHF. CDR3 bases: TGTGCCATCAGTGATGAGGAGACAGGGGAAAATTCACCCCTCCACTTT. This chain joins TRBV10-3 and TRBJ1-6; TRBD1 matches 8 bases. The germline gives CDR1 ENHRY, CDR2 SYGVKD. CDR3 length: 16 residues. V trimming: 3 bases; J trimming: 7 bases; junction bases outside the gene matches: 8.

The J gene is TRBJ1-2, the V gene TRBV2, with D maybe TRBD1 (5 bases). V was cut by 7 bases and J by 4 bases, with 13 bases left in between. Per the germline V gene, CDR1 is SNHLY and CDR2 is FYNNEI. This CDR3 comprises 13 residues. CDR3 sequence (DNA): TGTGCCAGCACCATACAGGAGCTCTATGGCTACACCTTC. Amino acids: CASTIQELYGYTF.

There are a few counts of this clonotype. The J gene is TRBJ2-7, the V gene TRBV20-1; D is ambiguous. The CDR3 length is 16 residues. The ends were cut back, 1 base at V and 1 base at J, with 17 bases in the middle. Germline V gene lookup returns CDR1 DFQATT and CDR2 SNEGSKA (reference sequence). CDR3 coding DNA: TGCAGTGCTAGAGTCCCGCTCCGGATAGAGTCCTACGAGCAGTACTTC. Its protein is CSARVPLRIESYEQYF.

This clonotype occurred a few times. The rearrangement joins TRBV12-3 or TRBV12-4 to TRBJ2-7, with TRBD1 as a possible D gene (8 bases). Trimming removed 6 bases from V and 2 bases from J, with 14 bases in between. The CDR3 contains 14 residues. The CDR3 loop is CASRRQGRAYEQYF. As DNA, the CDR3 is TGTGCCAGCAGAAGACAGGGGAGGGCCTACGAGCAGTACTTC.

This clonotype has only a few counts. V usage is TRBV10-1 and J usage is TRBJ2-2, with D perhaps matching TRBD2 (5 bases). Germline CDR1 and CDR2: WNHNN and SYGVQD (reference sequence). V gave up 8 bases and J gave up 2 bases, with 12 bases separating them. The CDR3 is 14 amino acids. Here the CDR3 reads CASRGRINTGELFF. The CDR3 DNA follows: TGCGCCAGCCGGGGAAGGATTAACACCGGGGAGCTGTTTTTT.

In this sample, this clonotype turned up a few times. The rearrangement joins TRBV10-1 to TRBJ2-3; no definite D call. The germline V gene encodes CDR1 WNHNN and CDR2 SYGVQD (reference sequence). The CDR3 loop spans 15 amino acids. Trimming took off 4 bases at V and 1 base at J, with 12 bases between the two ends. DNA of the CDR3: TGCGCCAGCAGTGGTCACTCACCACGCACAGATACGCAGTATTTT. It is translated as CASSGHSPRTDTQYF.

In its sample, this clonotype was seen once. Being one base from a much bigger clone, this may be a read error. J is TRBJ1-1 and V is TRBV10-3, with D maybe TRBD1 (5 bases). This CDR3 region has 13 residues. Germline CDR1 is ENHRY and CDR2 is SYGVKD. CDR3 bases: TGTGGCTCCACACCCCTGGGGGGGACTGAAGCTTTCTTT. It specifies CGSTPLGGTEAFF.